This record looks at one T cell receptor (beta chain) sequence and its context. What it recognizes is unknown. Reverse transcription of about 0.45 to 1 ug RNA was performed with random hexamers. A single record per CDR3 protein comes from TCRdb applying MiXCR to the immunoSEQ multiplex PCR reads. The table includes about 150,000 distinct CDR3 sequences, 95% detected once. CDR3 length: 16 residues. V trimming: 0 bases; J trimming: 10 bases; junction bases outside the gene matches: 6. The germline V gene encodes CDR1 LGHDT and CDR2 YNNKEL (reference sequence). CD8+ and CD4+ blood T cells underwent TCR beta sequencing. TEMRA cells were FACS-enriched, and CD8+ and CD4+ T cells were isolated negatively. The sample is drawn from a study of CD8 T cells in Susac syndrome. Broader study findings: The study's TCR sequencing and HLA analysis covered a relatively small number of individuals, and the study acknowledged this.

The sequenced sample was CD8+ T cells from PBMCs. The rearrangement joins TRBV3-1 to TRBJ2-1; 13 bases match TRBD2. The clonotype originates from a human donor with multiple sclerosis. CDR3 sequence reads: CASSQDFGTSGEEQFF. Written as DNA, the CDR3 is TGTGCCAGCAGCCAAGATTTCGGGACTAGCGGGGAGGAGCAGTTCTTC.